This T cell receptor (beta chain) was sequenced during a study of blood T cell repertoires in COVID-19. Across the study: The study drew acute and convalescent COVID-19 samples from the United States, Italy and Spain.

Germline V gene lookup returns CDR1 SNHLY and CDR2 FYNNEI. Germline trimming cut 2 bases from V and 3 bases from J; bases unmatched to any gene: 0. There are 15 residues in the CDR3. TCRdb's table, derived via immunoSEQ multiplex PCR, lists solely in-frame clones and lacks some. The sample holds tens of thousands of clones, 90% seen once. The TCR originated in a man aged 45-65 years with acute or convalescent COVID-19. Sequences were obtained from peripheral blood. The chain joins TRBV2 to TRBJ2-2; TRBD2 matches at 10 bases. CDR3 bases: TGTGCCAGCAGTGAACTAGCGGGAGACACCGGGGAGCTGTTTTTT. This encodes CASSELAGDTGELFF. The variable domain in full, with the rest retrieved from reference TRBV2 and TRBJ2-2, is EPEVTQTPSHQVTQMGQEVILRCVPISNHLYFYWYRQILGQKVEFLVSFYNNEISEKSEIFDDQFSVERPDGSNFTLKIRSTKLEDSAMYFCASSELAGDTGELFFGEGSRLTVL.